Following are 10 T cell receptor beta chains from one sample sequenced in a study of T cell responses to AZD1222 COVID-19 vaccine. Profiled with immunoSEQ multiplex PCR; TCRdb holds only in-frame clones, not every one. Of some 140,000 clones in the sample, around 89% are singletons; the top ten hold 3% to 3.5%. The sample here was peripheral blood, taken on day 0 of AZD1222 vaccination. These receptors were taken from an adult in good health.

In its sample, this clone was seen a few times. This chain links TRBV5-1 with TRBJ1-2; 12 bases fit TRBD1. Germline values: CDR1 SGHRS, CDR2 YFSETQ. The CDR3 length is 15 residues. Losses at the gene ends were 4 bases for V and 7 bases for J; bases not matched to a gene: 8. The CDR3 sequence is CASSNRDRGRSGYTF. CDR3 DNA sequence: TGCGCCAGCAGCAACCGGGACAGGGGGCGAAGTGGCTACACCTTC.

This clone has a handful of counts. This rearrangement joins TRBV6-5 to TRBJ2-7; D is unclear. Germline CDR1 reads MNHEY; CDR2 reads SVGAGI. Trimming pared 5 bases from V and 1 base from J, leaving 9 bases between. This CDR3 spans 13 amino acids. CDR3 region: CASSLAGSYEQYF. The CDR3 nucleotides are TGTGCCAGCAGTCTTGCTGGTTCCTACGAGCAGTACTTC.

V is TRBV9 and J is TRBJ2-7; D may be TRBD2 (5 bases). Germline V gene lookup returns CDR1 SGDLS and CDR2 YYNGEE. Trimming removed 3 bases at V and 2 bases at J, with 12 bases between. This CDR3 is 14 amino acids long. CDR3 in DNA: TGTGCCAGCAGCGAAGGTGTGGGAGCCTACGAGCAGTACTTC. Amino acid sequence: CASSEGVGAYEQYF.

V usage is TRBV20-1 and J usage is TRBJ2-1, with unresolved D. This CDR3 has 12 residues. Between the trimmed V and J ends, which lost 3 bases and 10 bases, there was a span of 13 bases. Germline lookup yields CDR1 DFQATT and CDR2 SNEGSKA (reference sequence). Here the CDR3 DNA reads TGCAGTGCTAGTCCCTCCCTCTTGGAGCAGTTCTTC. As protein: CSASPSLLEQFF.

This chain links TRBV12-3 or TRBV12-4 with TRBJ1-1, with D hard to call. V was clipped by 3 bases and J by 1 base, with 6 bases between them. The CDR3 has 13 amino acids. The CDR3 coding sequence is TGTGCCAGCAGTTTCGGAACGAACACTGAAGCTTTCTTT. Its protein product is CASSFGTNTEAFF.

The gene calls are TRBV6-1 and TRBJ2-1; 7 nucleotides align to TRBD1. Germline V gene lookup returns CDR1 MNHNS and CDR2 SASEGT. The CDR3 contains 11 residues. V gave up 6 bases and J gave up 9 bases; unmatched junction bases: 2. CDR3 sequence: CASRTGSEQFF. The CDR3 nucleotides are TGTGCCAGCAGGACAGGGAGTGAGCAGTTCTTC.

This clone was observed a few times. This rearrangement joins TRBV7-2 to TRBJ2-7, with 10 bases fitting TRBD2. Looked up from germline, CDR1 is SGHTA and CDR2 is FQGNSA. V was pared by 1 base and J by 6 bases, with 15 bases of the junction left unmatched. This CDR3 has 18 amino acids. In DNA, the CDR3 is TGTGCCAGCAGCTTAGTCTCTGCCCTAGCGGGGGCTGGGGGCGAGCAGTACTTC. Protein: CASSLVSALAGAGGEQYF.

The genes are TRBV3-1 (or the pseudogene TRBV3-2) and TRBJ1-3; no clear D gene. Germline V lookup: CDR1 LGHDT, CDR2 YNNKEL (reference sequence). The CDR3 is 14 residues long. Trimming stripped 1 base from V and 0 bases from J, with 4 bases between. CDR3 protein: CASSQGTSGNTIYF. The CDR3 DNA follows: TGTGCCAGCAGCCAAGGGACCTCTGGAAACACCATATATTTT.

V usage is TRBV27 and J usage is TRBJ1-6; D unclear. The CDR3 runs to 14 residues. Looked up from germline, CDR1 is MNHEY and CDR2 is SMNVEV (reference sequence). Trimming stripped 3 bases from V and 5 bases from J, with 8 bases between. The CDR3 region is CASSFGQNNSPLHF. For the CDR3, the DNA is TGTGCCAGCAGTTTCGGGCAAAATAATTCACCCCTCCACTTT.

This clone was seen a handful of times. The chain uses TRBV5-4 and TRBJ1-4; 10 positions match TRBD1. The CDR3 consists of 18 residues. Germline V gene data show CDR1 as SGHNT and CDR2 as YYREEE (reference sequence). The junction had 8 bases not matched to a gene; V was cut back by 0 bases and J by 3 bases. Written as DNA, the CDR3 is TGTGCCAGCAGCTTGGCCCCGGGACAGGGGCCATCTAATGAAAAACTGTTTTTT. Its protein is CASSLAPGQGPSNEKLFF.